This TCR beta chain comes out of a study of T cell changes during pregnancy in multiple sclerosis. Sequencing was performed with immunoSEQ multiplex PCR; in TCRdb, only in-frame clones are kept and a portion is missing. The sample lists around 40,000 clones, 70% to 90% occurring once. The V segment lost 4 bases and the J segment 3 bases; nucleotides outside the gene matches: 6. This CDR3 is built from 15 residues. Germline V gene lookup returns CDR1 SGHKS and CDR2 YYEKEE (reference sequence). The TCR sequence derives from a female donor with multiple sclerosis, enrolled in a pregnancy study. This chain links TRBV5-5 with TRBJ2-4; 8 bases are a match to TRBD1. The source was CD4+ T cells from peripheral blood mononuclear cells, collected before pregnancy. CDR3 DNA: TGTGCCAGCAGCATGACAGGGGCAGGCAAAAACATTCAGTACTTC. Its protein is CASSMTGAGKNIQYF.